This TCR beta chain stems from a study of cytomegalovirus exposure and HLA in healthy donors. About the research overall: As released early, the data held 65 million to 90 million unique TCRs from HLA-typed donors. Findings and caveats of the study: In a later analysis, TCR beta V- and J-gene trimming showed a link to a missense DCLRE1C variant. Being productive about 90% or about 30% of the time was typical of most TCR beta V segments in an earlier analysis. Through in vitro validation, a few CMV-associated chains were shown to be specific for CMV antigens.

About this clone itself: No antigen is known for it.

The PCR made use of 60 Vbeta and 13 Jbeta primers. Repertoires were generated with immunoSEQ multiplex PCR, while TCRdb's copy carries only in-frame clones and drops some. The sample includes 75,000 to 100,000 clones, about 78% of them seen just once. Germline-derived CDR1 and CDR2 are SGHRS and YFSETQ. Trimming stripped 4 bases from V and 1 base from J, with 11 bases between. The CDR3 consists of 14 residues. The J gene is TRBJ1-1, the V gene TRBV5-1; D is undetermined. This receptor was obtained from a man between 40 and 49 years old in good health and CMV-seronegative. The specimen was PBMCs. This CDR3 reads CASSEQSGNTEAFF. CDR3 DNA: TGCGCCAGCAGCGAGCAGAGCGGGAACACTGAAGCTTTCTTT. The variable domain in full, completed from reference TRBV5-1 and TRBJ1-1, reads KAGVTQTPRYLIKTRGQQVTLSCSPISGHRSVSWYQQTPGQGLQFLFEYFSETQRNKGNFPGRFSGRQFSNSRSEMNVSTLELGDSALYLCASSEQSGNTEAFFGQGTRLTVV.